This passage covers 21 T cell receptor beta chains from one sample sequenced in a study of T cell responses to AZD1222 COVID-19 vaccine. Sequencing used immunoSEQ multiplex PCR; TCRdb keeps in-frame clones, though not all of them. Of about 54,000 clones detected, about 88% appear once; the ten largest clones hold roughly 10%. The specimen was peripheral blood, collected on day 0 of AZD1222 vaccination. The receptor source for this set is an adult in good health.

V gene TRBV23-1 combines with J gene TRBJ2-7, with a possible D match to TRBD1 (6 bases). TRBV23-1 is designated an ORF whose function remains uncertain. The CDR3 is made up of 15 amino acids. V was trimmed by 0 bases and J by 3 bases, leaving 12 bases between them. As DNA, the CDR3 is TGCGCCAGCAGTCAATCGAAAGGGGGTAGCTACGAGCAGTACTTC. Translation: CASSQSKGGSYEQYF.

The rearrangement uses TRBV5-4 and TRBJ1-1, with TRBD1 matching 8 bases. The trim removed 4 bases at V and 6 bases at J, leaving 8 bases unmatched. Germline loops: CDR1 SGHNT, CDR2 YYREEE (reference sequence). The CDR3 sequence is 14 residues long. The CDR3 sequence: CASSGDRGRAEAFF. The CDR3 DNA follows: TGTGCCAGCAGCGGCGACAGGGGCAGGGCTGAAGCTTTCTTT.

Note on this clone: A read error may explain this, as a much larger clone is one base away. This rearrangement joins TRBV12-3 or TRBV12-4 to TRBJ1-5; a weak D match, TRBD1 (6 bases). The CDR3 length is 13 residues. The germline V and J ends were trimmed by 3 bases and 4 bases, with 7 bases remaining between them. In nucleotides, the CDR3 is TGTGCCAGCAGTTTTACAGGGAATCAGCCCCAGCATTTT. Protein: CASSFTGNQPQHF.

V usage is TRBV5-4 and J usage is TRBJ2-7; a weak D match, TRBD2 (6 bases). V was pared by 0 bases and J by 5 bases, with 15 bases between. This CDR3 is built from 15 residues. Germline loops: CDR1 SGHNT, CDR2 YYREEE (reference sequence). CDR3 residues: CASSLVGLGIDEQYF. The DNA of the CDR3 is TGTGCCAGCAGCTTGGTGGGACTGGGTATTGACGAGCAGTACTTC.

The V and J genes are TRBV2 and TRBJ1-1, with TRBD1 matching over 7 bases. The germline CDR1 and CDR2 sequences are SNHLY and FYNNEI. CDR3 length: 12 amino acids. V gave up 7 bases and J gave up 8 bases; unmatched junction bases: 7. DNA of the CDR3: TGTGCCAGCACCGGGACAGACAGAGAAGCTTTCTTT. It codes for CASTGTDREAFF.

There are a few counts of this clone. V gene TRBV19 combines with J gene TRBJ2-1; 7 positions agree with TRBD2. CDR3 length: 19 residues. J lost 3 bases, V lost 1 base, and 15 bases had no gene match. Germline V CDR1 and CDR2: LNHDA, SQIVND (reference sequence). The CDR3 spells CASSIVLYPGGGHYNEQFF. The CDR3 coding sequence is TGTGCCAGTAGTATAGTCCTCTACCCAGGCGGGGGTCACTACAATGAGCAGTTCTTC.

The rearrangement uses TRBV7-2 and TRBJ2-4; 14 bases are a match to TRBD2. The V segment lost 3 bases and the J segment 8 bases; nucleotides outside the gene matches: 6. Germline V gene lookup returns CDR1 SGHTA and CDR2 FQGNSA. CDR3 length: 16 amino acids. CDR3 residues: CASSFGLAGGTDIQYF. CDR3 DNA sequence: TGTGCCAGCAGCTTCGGACTAGCGGGAGGAACGGACATTCAGTACTTC. The full variable domain, rest sourced from reference TRBV7-2 and TRBJ2-4, is GAGVSQSPSNKVTEKGKDVELRCDPISGHTALYWYRQSLGQGLEFLIYFQGNSAPDKSGLPSDRFSAERTGGSVSTLTIQRTQQEDSAVYLCASSFGLAGGTDIQYFGAGTRLSVL.

The CDR3: CASSEGASSYEQYF. The DNA of the CDR3 is TGTGCCAGCAGTGAGGGGGCAAGCTCCTACGAGCAGTACTTC. The rearrangement uses TRBV6-1 and TRBJ2-7; the D gene is possibly TRBD1 (6 bases). This CDR3 has 14 amino acids. V gave up 3 bases and J gave up 0 bases, with 9 bases separating them. Germline V CDR1 and CDR2: MNHNS, SASEGT.

The genes are TRBV30 and TRBJ2-1; the D is unclear. The CDR3 is made up of 14 amino acids. Trimming left V 2 bases short and J 6 bases short, with 14 bases between. Germline values: CDR1 GTSNPN, CDR2 SVGIG (reference sequence). The DNA for the CDR3 is TGTGCCTGGAGTCTCCGGGTATTAGGCAATGAGCAGTTCTTC. This sequence encodes CAWSLRVLGNEQFF.

J is TRBJ2-7 and V is TRBV19; 7 bases line up with TRBD2. The CDR3 sequence is 13 residues long. The trim removed 5 bases at V and 0 bases at J, leaving 1 base unmatched. The V gene's germline CDR1 is LNHDA and CDR2 SQIVND (reference sequence). The CDR3 is CASSGGVSYEQYF. The CDR3 coding sequence is TGTGCCAGTAGTGGGGGGGTCTCCTACGAGCAGTACTTC.

This clone was recorded a few times. The chain links TRBV4-1 to TRBJ1-2; 8 bases match TRBD1. Germline CDR1 and CDR2: MGHRA and YSYEKL. This CDR3 region has 15 residues. The V segment lost 5 bases and the J segment 4 bases; nucleotides outside the gene matches: 9. For the CDR3, the DNA is TGCGCCAGCAGCTCCCCACAGGGGGGCGGCTATGGCTACACCTTC. Its translation: CASSSPQGGGYGYTF.

This rearrangement joins TRBV5-1 to TRBJ1-1, with TRBD1 identical over 7 bases. Germline CDR1 reads SGHRS; CDR2 reads YFSETQ. The junction had 11 bases not matched to a gene; V was cut back by 4 bases and J by 5 bases. This CDR3 is built from 15 residues. The chain's CDR3 is CASSLTQGPGTEAFF. The DNA for the CDR3 is TGCGCCAGCAGCCTAACACAGGGGCCGGGAACTGAAGCTTTCTTT.

V usage is TRBV29-1 and J usage is TRBJ2-1, with TRBD1 identical over 7 bases. Per the germline V gene, CDR1 is SQVTM and CDR2 is ANQGSEA. The V segment lost 8 bases and the J segment 0 bases; nucleotides outside the gene matches: 4. The CDR3 has 13 residues. The CDR3 protein is CSTRQGSYNEQFF. The CDR3 coding sequence is TGCAGCACAAGACAGGGCTCCTACAATGAGCAGTTCTTC.

V and J are TRBV2 and TRBJ2-7, with D perhaps matching TRBD2 (5 bases). Between the trimmed V and J ends, which lost 7 bases and 2 bases, there was a span of 9 bases. The CDR3 sequence is 12 residues long. Germline V gene lookup returns CDR1 SNHLY and CDR2 FYNNEI. As DNA, the CDR3 is TGTGCCAGCACCGGGGAAACCTACGAGCAGTACTTC. This gives the protein CASTGETYEQYF.

This clone was recorded only once. This chain connects TRBV9 to TRBJ1-1, with a weak D call TRBD1 (6 bases). V lost 2 bases, J lost 1 base, and 9 bases lay in between. This CDR3 comprises 14 residues. Germline V gives CDR1 SGDLS, CDR2 YYNGEE. The CDR3: CASSVRQENTEAFF. The CDR3 nucleotides read TGTGCCAGCAGCGTTAGACAGGAGAACACTGAAGCTTTCTTT.

The rearrangement joins TRBV5-1 to TRBJ2-5; the D is unclear. V dropped 0 bases and J dropped 5 bases, with 8 bases sitting between them. This CDR3 has 13 amino acids. The germline V gene encodes CDR1 SGHRS and CDR2 YFSETQ. The CDR3: CASSLASRETQYF. CDR3 sequence (DNA): TGCGCCAGCAGCTTGGCCAGTAGGGAGACCCAGTACTTC.

The chain is built from TRBV2 and TRBJ1-2, with a tentative D call TRBD1 (5 bases). The germline V and J ends were trimmed by 5 bases and 2 bases, with 12 bases remaining between them. There are 14 residues in the CDR3. The germline gives CDR1 SNHLY, CDR2 FYNNEI. CDR3 sequence reads: CASSKGRENYGYTF. The CDR3 DNA sequence: TGTGCCAGCAGTAAGGGCAGGGAAAACTATGGCTACACCTTC.

The chain is built from TRBV2 and TRBJ1-2, with D maybe TRBD1 (5 bases). This CDR3 has 13 amino acids. The germline V and J ends were trimmed by 6 bases and 3 bases, with 11 bases remaining between them. The V gene's germline CDR1 is SNHLY and CDR2 FYNNEI. This chain's CDR3 is CASRTESHYGYTF. In DNA form, the CDR3 reads TGTGCCAGCAGGACAGAATCCCACTATGGCTACACCTTC.

The chain carries TRBV12-3 or TRBV12-4 and TRBJ1-2; TRBD1 might be the D (5 bases). The ends were cut back, 6 bases at V and 12 bases at J, with 20 bases in the middle. The CDR3 extends over 13 amino acids. As DNA, the CDR3 is TGTGCCAGCAGCCCCAGGGTTGTATCGGTCCACACCTTC. Its translation is CASSPRVVSVHTF.

This clone was detected only once. CDR3 sequence: CASSQYRGYEQYF. DNA of the CDR3: TGTGCCAGCAGCCAATACAGGGGCTACGAGCAGTACTTC. V gene TRBV3-1 (or the pseudogene TRBV3-2) combines with J gene TRBJ2-7; the match to TRBD1 covers 7 bases. The CDR3 length is 13 residues. V dropped 2 bases and J dropped 3; count of bases not matched to a gene: 1. Germline-derived CDR1 and CDR2 are LGHDT and YNNKEL (reference sequence).

V is TRBV6-1 and J is TRBJ1-6; possibly TRBD1 for D (5 bases). The CDR3 is 13 residues long. V lost 0 bases, J lost 11 bases, and 8 bases lay in between. Germline CDR1 and CDR2: MNHNS and SASEGT. The CDR3 DNA is TGTGCCAGCAGTGAAGCGAGGGGCCCACCCCTCCACTTT. Translating gives CASSEARGPPLHF.